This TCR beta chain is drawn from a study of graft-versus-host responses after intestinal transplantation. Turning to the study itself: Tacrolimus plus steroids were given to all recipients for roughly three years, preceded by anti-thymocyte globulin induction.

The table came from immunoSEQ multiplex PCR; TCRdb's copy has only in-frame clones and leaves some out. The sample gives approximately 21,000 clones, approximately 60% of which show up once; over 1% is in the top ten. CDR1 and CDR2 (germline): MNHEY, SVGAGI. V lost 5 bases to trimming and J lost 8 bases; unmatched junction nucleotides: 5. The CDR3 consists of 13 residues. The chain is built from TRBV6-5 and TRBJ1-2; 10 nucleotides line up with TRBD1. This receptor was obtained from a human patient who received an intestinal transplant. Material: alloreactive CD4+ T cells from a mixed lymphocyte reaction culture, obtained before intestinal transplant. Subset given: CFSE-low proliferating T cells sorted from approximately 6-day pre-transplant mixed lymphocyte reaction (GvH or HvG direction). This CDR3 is CASSGTGDIGYTF. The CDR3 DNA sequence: TGTGCCAGCAGTGGGACAGGGGACATAGGCTACACCTTC.